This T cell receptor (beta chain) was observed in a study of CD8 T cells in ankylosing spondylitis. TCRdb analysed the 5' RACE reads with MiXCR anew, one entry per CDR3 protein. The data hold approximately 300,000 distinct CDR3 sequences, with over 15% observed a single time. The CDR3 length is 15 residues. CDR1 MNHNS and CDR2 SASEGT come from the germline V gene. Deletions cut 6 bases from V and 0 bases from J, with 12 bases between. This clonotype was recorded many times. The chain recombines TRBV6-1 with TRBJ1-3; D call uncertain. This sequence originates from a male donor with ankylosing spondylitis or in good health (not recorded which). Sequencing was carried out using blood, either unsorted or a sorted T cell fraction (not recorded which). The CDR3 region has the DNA TGTGCCAGCAGCCCTGGACGCAGCTCTGGAAACACCATATATTTT. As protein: CASSPGRSSGNTIYF.